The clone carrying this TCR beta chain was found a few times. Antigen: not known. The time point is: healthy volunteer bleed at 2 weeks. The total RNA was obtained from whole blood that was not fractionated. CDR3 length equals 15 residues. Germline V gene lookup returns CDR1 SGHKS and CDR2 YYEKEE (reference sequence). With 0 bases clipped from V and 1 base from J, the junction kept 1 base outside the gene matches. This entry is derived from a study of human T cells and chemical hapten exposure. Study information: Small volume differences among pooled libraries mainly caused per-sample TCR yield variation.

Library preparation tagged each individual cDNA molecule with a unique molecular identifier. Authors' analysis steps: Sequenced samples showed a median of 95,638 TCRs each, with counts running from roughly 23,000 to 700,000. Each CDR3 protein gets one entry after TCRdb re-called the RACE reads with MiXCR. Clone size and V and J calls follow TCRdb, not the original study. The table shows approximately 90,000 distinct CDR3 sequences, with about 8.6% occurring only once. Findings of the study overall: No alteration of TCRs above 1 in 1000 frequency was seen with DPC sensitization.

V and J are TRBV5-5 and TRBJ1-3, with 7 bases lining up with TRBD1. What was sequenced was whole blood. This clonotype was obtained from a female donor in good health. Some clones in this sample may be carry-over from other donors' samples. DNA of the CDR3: TGTGCCAGCAGCTTGGGGACAGGTTCTGGAAACACCATATATTTT. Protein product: CASSLGTGSGNTIYF. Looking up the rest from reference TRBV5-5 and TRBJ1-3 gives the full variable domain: DAGVTQSPTHLIKTRGQQVTLRCSPISGHKSVSWYQQVLGQGPQFIFQYYEKEERGRGNFPDRFSARQFPNYSSELNVNALLLGDSALYLCASSLGTGSGNTIYFGEGSWLTVV.